The 23 T cell receptor beta chains below come from one sample, sequenced in a study of cytomegalovirus exposure and HLA in healthy donors. PCR employed 60 Vbeta and 13 Jbeta primers. The assay was immunoSEQ multiplex PCR, and TCRdb's table has in-frame clones only and misses some. The sample lists under 110,000 clones, roughly 85% seen once, with around 3.6% in the top ten. The specimen sequenced was PBMCs. All receptors come from a young man in good health and CMV-seronegative.

The chain recombines TRBV28 with TRBJ1-2, with no clear D. Deletions cut 2 bases from V and 3 bases from J, with 4 bases between. CDR1 and CDR2 from the germline V gene are MDHEN and SYDVKM. This CDR3 contains 12 residues. The chain's CDR3 is CASSLTDYGYTF. CDR3 nucleotide sequence: TGTGCCAGCAGTTTAACGGACTATGGCTACACCTTC.

The count of this clone is one. This CDR3 is CASSVLQNIIETQYF. CDR3 sequence (DNA): TGTGCCAGCAGTGTTCTACAGAATATTATTGAGACCCAGTACTTC. V and J are TRBV6-1 and TRBJ2-5; the D is unclear. The CDR3 length is 15 residues. V lost 4 bases, J lost 5 bases, and 17 bases lay in between. Germline loops: CDR1 MNHNS, CDR2 SASEGT.

The gene calls are TRBV7-8 and TRBJ2-7, with 7 bases matching TRBD1. The CDR3 spans 13 residues. Germline CDR1 SGHVS, CDR2 FQNEAQ. The V segment lost 1 base and the J segment 6 bases; nucleotides outside the gene matches: 3. The CDR3 bases are TGTGCCAGCAGCTTAGACGACAGGGTCGAGCAGTACTTC. Its translation: CASSLDDRVEQYF. Full variable domain (remainder filled in from reference TRBV7-8 and TRBJ2-7): GAGVSQSPRYKVAKRGQDVALRCDPISGHVSLFWYQQALGQGPEFLTYFQNEAQLDKSGLPSDRFFAERPEGSVSTLKIQRTQQEDSAVYLCASSLDDRVEQYFGPGTRLTVT.

This sequence joins TRBV30 and TRBJ2-2; 8 bases agree with TRBD2. J lost 6 bases, V lost 0 bases, and 15 bases had no gene match. The V gene's germline CDR1 is GTSNPN and CDR2 SVGIG (reference sequence). CDR3 length equals 18 residues. CDR3 bases: TGTGCCTGGAGTGTATATAGGCGCACTAGCGGTGCGGCCGGGGAGCTGTTTTTT. This encodes CAWSVYRRTSGAAGELFF.

The chain recombines TRBV6-5 with TRBJ1-3; D remains unclear. The germline CDR1 and CDR2 sequences are MNHEY and SVGAGI. The CDR3 covers 13 residues. V was clipped by 7 bases and J by 4 bases, with 11 bases between them. The CDR3 bases are TGTGCCAGCACGGAGGCCTTGGGAAACACCATATATTTT. Amino acid sequence: CASTEALGNTIYF.

The rearrangement links TRBV10-3 to TRBJ2-2; D gene uncertain. Trimming took off 0 bases at V and 6 bases at J, with 5 bases between the two ends. Per germline, CDR1 ENHRY and CDR2 SYGVKD. The CDR3 is 13 amino acids. This CDR3 reads CAISESAAGELFF. Written as DNA, the CDR3 is TGTGCCATCAGTGAGTCGGCGGCCGGGGAGCTGTTTTTT.

The rearrangement uses TRBV27 and TRBJ1-1; 9 positions agree with TRBD1. The CDR3 is 13 residues long. Germline CDR1 and CDR2: MNHEY and SMNVEV (reference sequence). Trimming cost V 7 bases and J 2 bases; bases outside gene matches: 2. This CDR3 is CASTTGGNTEAFF. Written as DNA, the CDR3 is TGTGCCAGCACTACAGGGGGCAACACTGAAGCTTTCTTT.

The DNA for the CDR3 is TGCAGCTCCCTATACAGGGATTTGAGCAGAGAGACCCAGTACTTC. Translation gives CSSLYRDLSRETQYF. This chain connects TRBV29-1 to TRBJ2-5; D might be TRBD1 (6 bases). The CDR3 length is 15 residues. V lost 8 bases and J lost 4, with 23 bases in between. Per the germline V gene, CDR1 is SQVTM and CDR2 is ANQGSEA.

This clone is a singleton in its sample. This chain links TRBV2 with TRBJ2-3, with D perhaps matching TRBD1 (5 bases). The CDR3 runs to 13 residues. Germline lookup yields CDR1 SNHLY and CDR2 FYNNEI. V was shortened by 5 bases and J by 5 bases, with 11 bases between the two germline ends. CDR3 sequence: CASSIATEDTQYF. CDR3 DNA: TGTGCCAGCAGTATTGCGACAGAAGATACGCAGTATTTT.

This clone is termed medium-sized (0.01 to 0.1%). The rearrangement uses TRBV6-1 and TRBJ2-1; 13 bases line up with TRBD2. CDR1 MNHNS and CDR2 SASEGT come from the germline V gene. V was pared by 1 base and J by 6 bases, with 0 bases of the junction left unmatched. The CDR3 contains 15 residues. CDR3 coding DNA: TGTGCCAGCAGTGAAGGGACTAGCGGGAGCAATGAGCAGTTCTTC. Amino acid sequence: CASSEGTSGSNEQFF.

The chain carries TRBV6-5 and TRBJ1-1, with TRBD1 matching 9 bases. J was trimmed by 5 bases and V by 4 bases; bases with no gene match: 5. This CDR3 comprises 14 residues. From germline, CDR1 is MNHEY and CDR2 SVGAGI. CDR3 loop: CASSWTGERTEAFF. CDR3 sequence (DNA): TGTGCCAGCAGTTGGACAGGGGAGAGGACTGAAGCTTTCTTT.

The V gene is TRBV4-2, the J gene TRBJ1-4; 7 nucleotides align to TRBD1. There are 16 residues in the CDR3. Germline V gene sequence: CDR1 LGHNA, CDR2 YNFKEQ. Germline trimming cut 6 bases from V and 7 bases from J; bases unmatched to any gene: 14. The CDR3 loop is CASSFLFDREAEKLFF. Written as DNA, the CDR3 is TGTGCCAGCAGTTTCCTCTTCGACAGGGAGGCTGAAAAACTGTTTTTT.

The chain has TRBV5-1 and TRBJ2-2; D is undetermined. With 0 bases removed from V and 6 bases from J, the gap between germline ends came to 9 bases. This CDR3 has 14 amino acids. Germline assignment: CDR1 SGHRS and CDR2 YFSETQ. The CDR3 here is CASSLAVIPGELFF. The CDR3, as DNA: TGCGCCAGCAGCTTGGCCGTAATCCCCGGGGAGCTGTTTTTT.

V usage is TRBV28 and J usage is TRBJ2-7, with a tentative D call TRBD2 (6 bases). V was clipped by 1 base and J by 1 base, with 11 bases between them. CDR3 length equals 15 residues. The germline CDR1 and CDR2 sequences are MDHEN and SYDVKM. The CDR3 region is CASSLLAGGSYEQYF. In DNA form, the CDR3 reads TGTGCCAGCAGTTTATTGGCAGGAGGGTCCTACGAGCAGTACTTC.

This rearrangement joins TRBV7-9 to TRBJ1-2; 7 bases are a match to TRBD1. Germline CDR1 reads SEHNR; CDR2 reads FQNEAQ (reference sequence). V was clipped by 1 base and J by 6 bases; unmatched bases: 2. This CDR3 has 13 amino acids. The CDR3 loop reads CASSLGQGNGYTF. The CDR3 DNA sequence: TGTGCCAGCAGCTTAGGACAGGGTAATGGCTACACCTTC. Based on the CDR3 plus reference TRBV7-9 and TRBJ1-2, the full variable domain is DTGVSQNPRHKITKRGQNVTFRCDPISEHNRLYWYRQTLGQGPEFLTYFQNEAQLEKSRLLSDRFSAERPKGSFSTLEIQRTEQGDSAMYLCASSLGQGNGYTFGSGTRLTVV.

The J gene is TRBJ2-2, the V gene TRBV28; TRBD1 aligns across 9 bases. The CDR3 consists of 14 residues. Germline V gene sequence: CDR1 MDHEN, CDR2 SYDVKM. V lost 1 base, J lost 8 bases, and 2 bases stayed unmatched. The CDR3 loop reads CASSLSQGAGELFF. The CDR3 DNA follows: TGTGCCAGCAGTTTATCACAGGGGGCAGGGGAGCTGTTTTTT.

The CDR3 coding sequence is TGCGCCAGCAGCCCCTACGGGGGGCCCCAAGAGACCCAGTACTTC. It translates to CASSPYGGPQETQYF. The chain has TRBV5-1 and TRBJ2-5; possibly TRBD2 for D (7 bases). Germline CDR1 and CDR2: SGHRS and YFSETQ. The CDR3 covers 15 residues. V was pared by 4 bases and J by 1 base, with 14 bases between.

The CDR3: CASTTSGVTYEQYF. As DNA, the CDR3 is TGTGCCAGCACCACTAGCGGGGTGACCTACGAGCAGTACTTC. The chain couples TRBV7-2 to TRBJ2-7, with TRBD2 matching 10 bases. The CDR3 length is 14 residues. V was pared by 7 bases and J by 2 bases, with 5 bases of the junction left unmatched. CDR1 is SGHTA, CDR2 FQGNSA, per germline.

The CDR3 DNA follows: TGCGCCAGCAGCGCGGGGGGCCGTAGCTCTGGAAACACCATATATTTT. It yields the protein CASSAGGRSSGNTIYF. The rearrangement links TRBV5-1 to TRBJ1-3, with D possibly TRBD1 on 6 matching bases. Trimming removed 4 bases at V and 0 bases at J, with 14 bases between. The V gene's germline CDR1 is SGHRS and CDR2 YFSETQ. The CDR3 has 16 amino acids.

V is TRBV4-1 and J is TRBJ2-1, with D possibly TRBD2 on 5 matching bases. Germline-derived CDR1 and CDR2 are MGHRA and YSYEKL. V dropped 1 base and J dropped 5 bases, with 24 bases sitting between them. This CDR3 is built from 19 residues. CDR3 nucleotide sequence: TGCGCCAGCAGCCAAGGGCAACTCGTAGGGAGCGGCCTTCACAATGAGCAGTTCTTC. This translates into CASSQGQLVGSGLHNEQFF.

The gene calls are TRBV4-2 and TRBJ2-5; 10 bases fit TRBD2. Germline lookup yields CDR1 LGHNA and CDR2 YNFKEQ. V trimming: 3 bases; J trimming: 2 bases; junction bases outside the gene matches: 6. This CDR3 comprises 16 residues. The CDR3 DNA is TGTGCCAGCAGCCAGTCTAGCGGGGGTAAGCAAGAGACCCAGTACTTC. Translating gives CASSQSSGGKQETQYF.

The chain links TRBV12-1 to TRBJ2-7; TRBD2, the table's D call, was not compared with the DNA. TRBV12-1 is reported as a pseudogene. The length of the CDR3 is 18 residues. In DNA, the CDR3 is TGTGCCAGCAGCTTTGTAGGGACTAGCGGGGACTGTCCGGACGAGCAGTACTTC. Its translation is CASSFVGTSGDCPDEQYF.

This sequence joins TRBV7-9 and TRBJ2-1, with D tentatively TRBD1 (6 bases). The CDR3 runs 16 residues. Trimming stripped 8 bases from V and 4 bases from J, with 21 bases between. Germline loops: CDR1 SEHNR, CDR2 FQNEAQ (reference sequence). The DNA for the CDR3 is TGTGCCAGCTGTAGGGACACTATAAGCCCGTACAATGAGCAGTTCTTC. It translates to CASCRDTISPYNEQFF. Full variable domain (remainder filled in from reference TRBV7-9 and TRBJ2-1): DTGVSQNPRHKITKRGQNVTFRCDPISEHNRLYWYRQTLGQGPEFLTYFQNEAQLEKSRLLSDRFSAERPKGSFSTLEIQRTEQGDSAMYLCASCRDTISPYNEQFFGPGTRLTVL.